The clone carrying this T cell receptor beta chain came up many times. Its specificity is unknown. This record belongs to a study of neurological immune-mediated disorders. Study-level findings and limits: None of the CDR3 amino acid sequences in expanded clones turned up in more than one subject, which points to private repertoires in all groups. HTLV-1-associated myelopathy led in TCR clonal expansion, while multiple sclerosis ranked lowest, below healthy controls.

MiXCR was run by TCRdb on the 5' RACE reads, yielding one entry per CDR3 protein. The table includes more than 45,000 distinct CDR3 sequences, around 3.9% detected once. Sequencing was performed on PBMCs. This TCR derives from a man aged 25 to 45 with multiple sclerosis.

In nucleotides, the CDR3 is TGTGCCAGTAGTATAGGGGAGCAGCCCCAGCATTTT. This codes for CASSIGEQPQHF. The V and J genes are TRBV19 and TRBJ1-5; D is ambiguous. V was trimmed by 1 base and J by 7 bases, leaving 5 bases between them. Germline CDR1 reads LNHDA; CDR2 reads SQIVND (reference sequence). The CDR3 covers 12 residues.